This T cell receptor (beta chain) is from a study of T-cell memory formation after mild COVID-19 (dated by TCRdb to about 2021). Notes on the research overall: Most TCR sequence clusters were specific to one of the two donors. T-cell clones expanding and contracting after mild COVID-19 in a couple of donors were tracked by longitudinal TCRalpha and TCRbeta repertoire sequencing. Two young, previously healthy adult volunteers, one female and one male, were included in the cohort. General findings and caveats noted by the study authors: Clones that contracted from day 15 to 85 showed balanced CD4/CD8 phenotypes, whereas a second wave of clones that expanded from day 15 to 37 leaned towards CD4+. SARS-CoV-2 specificity of the second-wave clones peaking on day 37 was not confirmed. Some responding clones were found in pre-infection memory, which suggests that pre-existing cross-reactive memory T cells took part in the SARS-CoV-2 response. Contracting CD4+ clones appeared mostly in the CM and EM memory subsets, whereas CD8+ clones were enriched in EMRA. The study covered only two mild cases, and larger cohorts including severe cases with pre-infection samples were considered necessary.

CDR1 GTSNPN and CDR2 SVGIG were looked up in the germline V gene (reference sequence). The junction shows trimming of 3 bases on V and 5 bases on J, and the gene matches do not reach 4 bases of it. The CDR3, from cysteine to phenylalanine, totals 14 residues. Only CDR3 DNA remains: 42 bases, in frame from the first base. This sample was sequenced with an Illumina NovaSeq 6000. TCRalpha and TCRbeta cDNA libraries were built by 5'RACE with constant-segment primers, adding sample barcodes and unique molecular identifiers. RNA was extracted from every sample with Trizol reagent. The libraries were amplified in two PCR steps, and the second step added a second sample barcode and Illumina TruSeq adapters. Sequencing of libraries was performed on an Illumina NovaSeq with 2 x 150 bp paired-end reads. The authors' pipeline ran thus. Reads were demultiplexed and collapsed into UMI-guided consensus sequences with migec v1.2.7. Using mixcr v2.1.11, the UMI consensuses were aligned to TRA and TRB V and J templates and assembled into clonotypes. Expanded or contracted clonotypes were those called significant by both edgeR and NoisET, with noise models trained on biological replicates. For edgeR calls, the cutoffs were a false discovery rate-adjusted p below 0.01 and a log2 fold-change threshold of 1. PCA with hierarchical clustering of max-normalized trajectories of the 1000 most abundant clonotypes was used as exploratory dynamics analysis. Separately sequenced CD4+ and CD8+ repertoires were used to assign a CD4 or CD8 phenotype to each responding clone. TCRdb applied fastp at Q25 and MiXCR to the public reads, then kept only in-frame beta chains. Each entry is one CDR3 protein sequence, shown with its most common DNA and genes. In this record, the V and J calls reflect TCRdb's handling and not the investigators' own analysis. Present in this sample are around 100,000 distinct CDR3 sequences, roughly 10% of which were seen just once. The leading ten clones occupy approximately 40% of the sample.

Ficoll-Paque density gradient centrifugation was the method used to isolate PBMCs. This clonotype was recorded a few times. Its antigen is currently not known. No much larger clonotype is one base removed from it; base qualities were not supplied. The sequencing sample was made of PBMCs or a T cell subset sorted from them (not recorded which). The receptor's source is a man aged 18 to 29 who had mild COVID-19 (a few samples of this study predate the infection). The sample titles of this study are shuffled in the database, so cell type and time point are left out; the donor was told from shared clones. Recombination joined TRBV30 with TRBJ2-3; TRBD2 aligns with 11 central bases. The DNA is TGTGCCTGGAGCGCTAGCGGGGGGATAGATACGCAGTATTTT. Its protein reads: CAWSASGGIDTQYF.